This T cell receptor (beta chain) was documented in a study of human T cells and chemical hapten exposure. In TCRdb, the RACE reads were re-called with MiXCR into one record per CDR3 protein. The sample has 300,000 to 450,000 distinct CDR3 sequences, around 5.5% seen once. Per the germline V gene, CDR1 is MNHEY and CDR2 is SMNVEV (reference sequence). The CDR3 covers 13 residues. Trimming shortened V by 8 bases and J by 3 bases, and 11 bases separated the two germline ends. The sample's time point: pre-sensitization, week 0. Treatment of the sample: therapeutic diphenylcyclopropenone sensitization with weekly scalp DPC.

The sample in question was whole blood, obtained in connection with sensitization to the hapten diphenylcyclopropenone (DPC). The receptor was derived from a woman aged 18-29 years with alopecia areata. Some clones in this sample may be carry-over from other donors' samples. This chain joins TRBV27 and TRBJ1-5, with no clear D. The CDR3 coding sequence is TGTGCCAGCTCCGTTCTCCCCAATCAGCCCCAGCATTTT. Amino acids: CASSVLPNQPQHF.